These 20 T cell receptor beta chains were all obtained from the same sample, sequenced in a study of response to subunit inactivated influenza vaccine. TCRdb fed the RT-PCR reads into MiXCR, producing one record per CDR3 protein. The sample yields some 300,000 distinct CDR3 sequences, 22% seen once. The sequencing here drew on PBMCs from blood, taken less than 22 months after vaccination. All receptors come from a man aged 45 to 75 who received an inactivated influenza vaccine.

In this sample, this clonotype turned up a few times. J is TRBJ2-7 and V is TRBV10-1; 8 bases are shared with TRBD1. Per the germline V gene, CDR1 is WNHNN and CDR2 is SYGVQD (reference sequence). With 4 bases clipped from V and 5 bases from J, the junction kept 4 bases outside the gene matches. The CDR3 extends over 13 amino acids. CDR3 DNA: TGCGCCAGCAGTGGGACAGGGCTCCACGAGCAGTACTTC. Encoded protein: CASSGTGLHEQYF.

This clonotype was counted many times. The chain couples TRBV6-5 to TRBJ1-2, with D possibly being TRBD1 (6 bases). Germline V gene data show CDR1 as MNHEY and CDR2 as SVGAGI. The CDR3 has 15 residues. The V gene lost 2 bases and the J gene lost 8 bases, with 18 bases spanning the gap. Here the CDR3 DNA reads TGTGCCAGCAGTTACAACCAGGGGAGGAGTGGGGGCTACACCTTC. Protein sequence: CASSYNQGRSGGYTF.

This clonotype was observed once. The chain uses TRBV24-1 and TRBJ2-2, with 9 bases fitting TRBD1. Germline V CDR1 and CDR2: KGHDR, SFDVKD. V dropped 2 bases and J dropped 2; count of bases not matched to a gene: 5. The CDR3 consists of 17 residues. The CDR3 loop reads CATSDSGTGRNTGELFF. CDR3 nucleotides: TGTGCCACCAGTGATTCGGGGACAGGGAGAAACACCGGGGAGCTGTTTTTT.

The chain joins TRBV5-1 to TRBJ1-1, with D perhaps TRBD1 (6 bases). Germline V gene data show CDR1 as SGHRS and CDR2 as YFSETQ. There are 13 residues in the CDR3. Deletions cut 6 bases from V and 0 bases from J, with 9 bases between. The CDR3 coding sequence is TGCGCCAGCAACCAGGGGATGAACACTGAAGCTTTCTTT. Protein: CASNQGMNTEAFF. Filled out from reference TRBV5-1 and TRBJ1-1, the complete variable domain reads KAGVTQTPRYLIKTRGQQVTLSCSPISGHRSVSWYQQTPGQGLQFLFEYFSETQRNKGNFPGRFSGRQFSNSRSEMNVSTLELGDSALYLCASNQGMNTEAFFGQGTRLTVV.

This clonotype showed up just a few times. DNA of the CDR3: TGCGCCAGCAGCTTGGTGGGAGGGCCTAGTTACAATGAGCAGTTCTTC. It codes for CASSLVGGPSYNEQFF. This chain links TRBV5-1 with TRBJ2-1; 7 positions agree with TRBD2. Germline-derived CDR1 and CDR2 are SGHRS and YFSETQ. V was pared by 0 bases and J by 4 bases, with 7 bases of the junction left unmatched. The CDR3 runs 16 residues. Combining the CDR3 with reference TRBV5-1 and TRBJ2-1 gives the whole variable domain KAGVTQTPRYLIKTRGQQVTLSCSPISGHRSVSWYQQTPGQGLQFLFEYFSETQRNKGNFPGRFSGRQFSNSRSEMNVSTLELGDSALYLCASSLVGGPSYNEQFFGPGTRLTVL.

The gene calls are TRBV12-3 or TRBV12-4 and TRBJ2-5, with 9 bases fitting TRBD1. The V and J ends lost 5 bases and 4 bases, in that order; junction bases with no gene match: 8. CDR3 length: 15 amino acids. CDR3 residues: CASSPPGQGRETQYF. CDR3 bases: TGTGCCAGCAGTCCCCCGGGACAGGGAAGAGAGACCCAGTACTTC.

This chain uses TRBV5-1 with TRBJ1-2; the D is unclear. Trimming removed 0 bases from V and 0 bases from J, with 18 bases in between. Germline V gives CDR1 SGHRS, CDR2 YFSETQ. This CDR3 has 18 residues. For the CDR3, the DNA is TGCGCCAGCAGCTTGGGCATAGGTCGGATGCCAGCTAACTATGGCTACACCTTC. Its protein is CASSLGIGRMPANYGYTF.

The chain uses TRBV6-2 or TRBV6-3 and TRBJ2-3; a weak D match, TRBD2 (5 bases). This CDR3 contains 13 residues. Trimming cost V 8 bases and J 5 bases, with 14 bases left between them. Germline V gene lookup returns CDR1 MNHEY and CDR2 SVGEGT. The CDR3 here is CASRTPGRDTQYF. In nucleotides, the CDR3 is TGTGCCAGCCGGACTCCTGGTCGAGATACGCAGTATTTT.

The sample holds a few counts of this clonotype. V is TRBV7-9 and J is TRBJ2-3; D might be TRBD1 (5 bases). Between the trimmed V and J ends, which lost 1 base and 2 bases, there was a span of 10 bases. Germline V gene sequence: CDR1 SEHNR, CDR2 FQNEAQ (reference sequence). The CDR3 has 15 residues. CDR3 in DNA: TGTGCCAGCAGCTTAGAGGGGCTTAACACAGATACGCAGTATTTT. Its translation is CASSLEGLNTDTQYF.

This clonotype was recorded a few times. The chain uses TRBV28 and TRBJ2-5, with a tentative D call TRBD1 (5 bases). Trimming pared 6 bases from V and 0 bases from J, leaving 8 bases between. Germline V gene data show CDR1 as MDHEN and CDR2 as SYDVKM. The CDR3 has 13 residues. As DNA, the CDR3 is TGTGCCAGCAGCCCAGGGTACCAAGAGACCCAGTACTTC. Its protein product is CASSPGYQETQYF.

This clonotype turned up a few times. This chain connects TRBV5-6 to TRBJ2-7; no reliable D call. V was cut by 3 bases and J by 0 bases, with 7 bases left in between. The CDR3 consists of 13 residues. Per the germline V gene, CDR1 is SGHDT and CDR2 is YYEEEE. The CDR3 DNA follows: TGTGCCAGCAGCTACAAAAGCTCCTACGAGCAGTACTTC. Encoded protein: CASSYKSSYEQYF.

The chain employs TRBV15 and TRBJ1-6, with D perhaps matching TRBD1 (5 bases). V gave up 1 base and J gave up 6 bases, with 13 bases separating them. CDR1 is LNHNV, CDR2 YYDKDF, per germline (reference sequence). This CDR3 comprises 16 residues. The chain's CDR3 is CATSRGLSRANSPLHF. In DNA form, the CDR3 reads TGTGCCACCAGCAGAGGTCTCAGCAGGGCTAATTCACCCCTCCACTTT. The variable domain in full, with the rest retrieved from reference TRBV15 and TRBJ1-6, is DAMVIQNPRYQVTQFGKPVTLSCSQTLNHNVMYWYQQKSSQAPKLLFHYYDKDFNNEADTPDNFQSRRPNTSFCFLDIRSPGLGDTAMYLCATSRGLSRANSPLHFGNGTRLTVT.

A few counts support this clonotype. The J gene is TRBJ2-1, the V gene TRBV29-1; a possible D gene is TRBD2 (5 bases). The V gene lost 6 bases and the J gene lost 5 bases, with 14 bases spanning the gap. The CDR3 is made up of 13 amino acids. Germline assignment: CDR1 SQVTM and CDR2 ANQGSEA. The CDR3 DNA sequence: TGCAGCGTAAGGGAGTCCTACGACAATGAGCAGTTCTTC. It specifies CSVRESYDNEQFF.

The CDR3 reads CATTDAGQPQHF. CDR3 nucleotide sequence: TGTGCCACCACGGACGCCGGGCAGCCCCAGCATTTT. The chain recombines TRBV15 with TRBJ1-5; D gene unclear. CDR1 LNHNV and CDR2 YYDKDF come from the germline V gene (reference sequence). The CDR3 is 12 residues long. V dropped 7 bases and J dropped 7 bases, with 11 bases sitting between them.

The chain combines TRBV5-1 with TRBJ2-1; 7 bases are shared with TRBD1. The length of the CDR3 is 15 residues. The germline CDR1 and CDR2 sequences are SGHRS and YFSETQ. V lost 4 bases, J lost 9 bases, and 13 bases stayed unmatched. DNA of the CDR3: TGCGCCAGCAGCCGCGACAGGACAGGCCGTGGTGAGCAGTTCTTC. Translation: CASSRDRTGRGEQFF.

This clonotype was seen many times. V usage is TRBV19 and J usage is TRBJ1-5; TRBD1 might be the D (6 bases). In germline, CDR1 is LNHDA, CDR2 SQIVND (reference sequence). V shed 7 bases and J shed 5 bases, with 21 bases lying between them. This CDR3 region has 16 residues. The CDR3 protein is CASTPQLQGHHQPQHF. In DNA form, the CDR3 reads TGTGCCAGTACTCCCCAACTTCAGGGGCACCATCAGCCCCAGCATTTT. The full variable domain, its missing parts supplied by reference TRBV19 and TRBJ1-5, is DGGITQSPKYLFRKEGQNVTLSCEQNLNHDAMYWYRQDPGQGLRLIYYSQIVNDFQKGDIAEGYSVSREKKESFPLTVTSAQKNPTAFYLCASTPQLQGHHQPQHFGDGTRLSIL.

CDR3 sequence: CASSLGTGLEAFF. DNA of the CDR3: TGTGCCAGCAGCCTTGGGACAGGATTGGAAGCTTTCTTT. V gene TRBV12-3 or TRBV12-4 combines with J gene TRBJ1-1, with 8 bases identical to TRBD1. V shed 6 bases and J 8 bases; nucleotides not matched to a gene: 8. CDR3 length: 13 amino acids.

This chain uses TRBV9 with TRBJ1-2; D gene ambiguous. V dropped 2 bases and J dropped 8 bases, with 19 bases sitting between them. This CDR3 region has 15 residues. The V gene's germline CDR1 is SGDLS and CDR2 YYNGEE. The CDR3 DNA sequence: TGTGCCAGCAGCGTCTTGGGCCAAAACGCAGACGGCTACACCTTC. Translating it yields CASSVLGQNADGYTF.

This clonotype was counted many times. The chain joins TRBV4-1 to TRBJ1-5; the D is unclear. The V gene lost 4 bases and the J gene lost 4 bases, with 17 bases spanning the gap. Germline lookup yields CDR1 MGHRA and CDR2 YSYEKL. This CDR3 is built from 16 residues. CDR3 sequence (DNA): TGCGCCAGCAGCCCAACGATCCTGAGAGGTAATCAGCCCCAGCATTTT. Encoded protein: CASSPTILRGNQPQHF.

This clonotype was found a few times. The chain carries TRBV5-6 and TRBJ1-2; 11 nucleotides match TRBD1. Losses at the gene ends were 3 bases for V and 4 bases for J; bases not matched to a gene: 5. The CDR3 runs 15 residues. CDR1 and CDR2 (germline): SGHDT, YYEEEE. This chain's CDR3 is CASSSGQGGVYGYTF. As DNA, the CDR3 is TGTGCCAGCAGCTCGGGACAGGGGGGGGTCTATGGCTACACCTTC.